This is a list of T cell receptor beta chains from one sample in a study of blood T cell repertoires in COVID-19. Assay used: immunoSEQ multiplex PCR; TCRdb lists only in-frame clones, some missing. This table holds 310,000 or so clones, around 91% found once. The sequencing sample was made of PBMCs or T cells enriched from blood (not recorded which). Every receptor here comes from a woman between 40 and 50 years old who had recovered from COVID-19. CDR3s include the opening cysteine and the closing phenylalanine or tryptophan. A D gene is named only where the DNA matches it firmly. Size tells how often a clone was seen (once, few, many) or the class of an expanded clone, and some rows leave it out.

j_gene,abundance,v_gene,d_gene,CDR3aa,CDR3nt
TRBJ2-3,NA,TRBV19,NA,CASSIGSFTDTQYF,TGTGCCAGTAGTATAGGGAGTTTCACAGATACGCAGTATTTT
TRBJ2-1,NA,TRBV30,TRBD2,CAWRGLAGGNEQFF,TGTGCCTGGAGGGGGCTAGCGGGTGGCAATGAGCAGTTCTTC
TRBJ2-1,NA,TRBV14,NA,CASSQLLGVDNEQFF,TGTGCCAGCAGCCAATTACTCGGGGTGGACAATGAGCAGTTCTTC
TRBJ2-7,NA,TRBV24-1,TRBD1,CATSVGQGTSYEQYF,TGTGCCACCAGTGTTGGACAGGGTACCTCCTACGAGCAGTACTTC
TRBJ1-5,NA,TRBV4-3,TRBD1,CASSQADRANQPQHF,TGCGCCAGCAGCCAAGCTGACAGGGCCAATCAGCCCCAGCATTTT
TRBJ2-7,NA,TRBV7-2,TRBD2,CASSLDWNSGRSEQYF,TGTGCCAGCAGCTTAGACTGGAATAGCGGGAGGAGCGAGCAGTACTTC
TRBJ2-6,NA,TRBV5-4,NA,CASSRSPQDSGANVLTF,TGTGCCAGCAGCCGATCCCCCCAGGACTCTGGGGCCAACGTCCTGACTTTC
TRBJ2-5,NA,TRBV16,TRBD2,CASSQPLAGLLMGVRVQETQYF,TGTGCCAGCAGCCAACCACTAGCGGGATTACTAATGGGGGTGAGGGTCCAAGAGACCCAGTACTTC
TRBJ2-1,NA,TRBV18,TRBD2,CASSQTSGGVYNEQFF,TGTGCCAGCTCACAAACTAGCGGGGGAGTCTACAATGAGCAGTTCTTC
TRBJ2-2,NA,TRBV9,TRBD2,CASSPRTSVGELFF,TGTGCCAGCAGCCCCCGGACTAGCGTCGGGGAGCTGTTTTTT
TRBJ2-1,NA,TRBV7-9,TRBD2,CASSLNAGGPYEQFF,TGTGCCAGCAGCTTAAATGCGGGAGGGCCCTATGAGCAGTTCTTC
TRBJ2-1,NA,TRBV27,NA,CASSPRDNILGDEQFF,TGTGCCAGCAGTCCCAGGGACAACATCTTGGGGGATGAGCAGTTCTTC
TRBJ2-5,NA,TRBV6-6,TRBD2,CASSPAGAGETQYF,TGTGCCAGCAGTCCAGCGGGGGCGGGGGAGACCCAGTACTTC
TRBJ1-2,few,TRBV15,NA,CATSDRLANYGYTF,TGTGCCACCAGCGACAGGTTAGCTAACTATGGCTACACCTTC